Described below is a single TCR beta chain sequence and its context. The antigen it recognizes is unknown. No clone much larger than this one lies a single base away; base qualities are absent. The sample's time point label, decoded: persistent/refractory GD, antithyroid drugs over 5 years with positive TRAb. RNA was extracted from PBMCs in TRIzol for both TCR sequencing and RNA sequencing. Graves' disease was diagnosed according to American Thyroid Association guidelines. Patients for the study were recruited at an endocrinology department in Xi'an, China. From each patient, approximately 9 milliliters of peripheral blood was collected into an EDTA anticoagulant tube. Ficoll Paque Plus density gradient separation was used to isolate PBMCs, and no additional T cell sorting was done. RNA quality was checked with an Agilent 2100 Bioanalyzer and agarose gel, and concentration with a NanoDrop 2000. Receptors were amplified or captured by multiplex PCR. Reads for this sample came from an Illumina HiSeq 4000. CDR3 regions were amplified by Arm-PCR with iRepertoire HTBI primers to construct TCR beta libraries. Before sequencing, the PCR products went through gel purification. Regarding the original processing steps: Across samples, some 62 TRBV and 13 to 15 TRBJ segments were identified and used for gene usage analysis of CDR3 amino acid clonotypes. COPE and FqMerger were used to merge filtered high-quality paired reads into contigs. BLAST was used to align contigs to IMGT TRBV, TRBD and TRBJ reference genes, and CDR3 was defined according to IMGT. Any clonotype with a frequency above 0.1% was classified as a highly expanded clone. Shannon entropy was used to measure repertoire diversity, and the Gini coefficient was used to measure V-J evenness. Public clonotypes were defined as clonotypes shared by more than one individual. Using fastp trimming at Q25 and MiXCR clonotype assembly, TCRdb reanalyzed the public sequencing data and kept in-frame beta chains. Each entry merges the rows of one CDR3 protein and shows their most common DNA and genes. The V and J calls were determined by TCRdb, not by the authors. The sample table contains around 460,000 distinct CDR3 sequences; only one count was recorded for about 22% of them. The ten largest clones add up to around 14% of the sample.

This entry is derived from a study of regulatory T cells in long-lasting Graves disease (dated by TCRdb to 2020 to 2023). Regarding the complete study: Persistent Graves' disease was defined as antithyroid drug treatment for over 5 years with persistently positive TSH receptor autoantibodies. This study used TCR sequencing and RNA sequencing of peripheral blood to compare persistent Graves' disease patients against newly diagnosed Graves' disease patients. Persistent Graves' disease patients in the clinical cohort had taken antithyroid drugs for around 10 years on average. TCR sequencing covered 13 persistent and some 20 newly diagnosed Graves' disease patients, about 35 samples in total. The study was registered as a clinical trial and conducted in China. Broader findings and caveats from the paper: Persistent patients shared more public clonotypes among themselves (roughly 2,700) than newly diagnosed patients did (over 900). Lower TCR Shannon entropy and fewer highly expanded clones were observed in persistent Graves' disease patients than in newly diagnosed patients, which suggested clonal expansion. TRBV28, TRBJ1-2 and TRBJ2-5 were preferentially used in persistent disease, while TRBV20-1 and TRBJ2-1 were favored in newly diagnosed disease. Only peripheral blood was studied, because thyroid tissue, the primary lesion, was inaccessible. As a limitation, the authors acknowledged that the small sample size may reduce accuracy. Only the TCR beta chain was sequenced and analyzed.

V and J lose 3 bases and 5 bases, and a span of 14 bases separates them. The CDR3 contains 14 residues, cysteine and phenylalanine counted. The entry retains the CDR3 DNA only, 42 bases that are in frame from base 1. The germline V gene encodes CDR1 SGDLS and CDR2 YYNGEE. This material consisted of peripheral blood mononuclear cells (PBMCs), taken when the disease was refractory, from a patient treated with antithyroid drugs. This clonotype was sampled from a female donor with Graves disease. The sequence is built from TRBV9 and TRBJ1-1; TRBD1 is perhaps the D gene, given 5 matching bases. The CDR3 protein is CASSADQGWTEAFF. The DNA is as follows: TGTGCCAGCAGCGCGGACCAGGGTTGGACTGAAGCTTTCTTT. With the rest looked up from the reference TRBV9 and TRBJ1-1 genes rather than sequenced, the full variable domain is DSGVTQTPKHLITATGQRVTLRCSPRSGDLSVYWYQQSLDQGLQFLIQYYNGEERAKGNILERFSAQQFPDLHSELNLSSLELGDSALYFCASSADQGWTEAFFGQGTRLTVV.